The rows below give T cell receptor beta chains drawn from one sample of a study of blood T cell repertoires in COVID-19. Repertoires were generated with immunoSEQ multiplex PCR, while TCRdb's copy carries only in-frame clones and drops some. The data hold around 130,000 clones, with around 89% observed a single time. Sequenced: peripheral blood. The receptors derive from an older man with active COVID-19. The CDR3 runs from the conserved cysteine through the conserved F or W. A D gene is named only where the DNA matches it firmly. Clone size is shown for a subset of rows, as once, few, many or a class of expanded clone.

d_call	j_call	clone_size	v_call	cdr3_length	cdr3_nt	cdr3_aa
TRBD2	TRBJ2-1	-	TRBV27	18	TGTGCCAGCAGTCTAAAGGCTCCACAGGGACTAGCAACCAATGAGCAGTTCTTC	CASSLKAPQGLATNEQFF
-	TRBJ1-5	-	TRBV28	12	TGTGCCAGCAGACAGAGCAATCAGCCCCAGCATTTT	CASRQSNQPQHF
-	TRBJ2-3	-	TRBV5-1	15	TGCGCCAGCAGCTCCCCCGGACAGCTGGGGGATACGCAGTATTTT	CASSSPGQLGDTQYF
-	TRBJ2-5	-	TRBV6-2/TRBV6-3	13	TGTGCCAGCAGCCCAGGGGCGCCAGAGACCCAGTACTTC	CASSPGAPETQYF
-	TRBJ2-3	-	TRBV11-3	15	TGTGCCAGCTCCCGGGGAGGAGGGGACACAGATACGCAGTATTTT	CASSRGGGDTDTQYF
-	TRBJ2-5	-	TRBV12-2	17	TGTGCAAGTCGCCCCGCCCCCGGACAGGGAAGGTGGGAGACCCAGTACTTC	CASRPAPGQGRWETQYF
-	TRBJ1-1	-	TRBV9	13	TGTGCCAGCAGCGTAGGGCCGGGCACTGAAGCTTTCTTT	CASSVGPGTEAFF
-	TRBJ2-1	-	TRBV6-1	14	TGTGCCAGCAGTGAAGGTGGCTACTACTATGAGCAGTTCTTC	CASSEGGYYYEQFF
TRBD1	TRBJ1-1	-	TRBV29-1	13	TGCAGCGCCGGACAGGGACTGAACACTGAAGCTTTCTTT	CSAGQGLNTEAFF
TRBD1	TRBJ1-4	-	TRBV2	14	TGTGCCAGCGGGAGACAGGGGGCTGGGGAAAAACTGTTTTTT	CASGRQGAGEKLFF
-	TRBJ1-2	-	TRBV6-5	13	TGTGCCATCCCGCGGGGGCCACGTCCTGGCTACACCTTC	CAIPRGPRPGYTF
-	TRBJ1-6	-	TRBV5-6	14	TGTGCCAGCAGCTTCGAACGCGATAATTCACCCCTCCACTTT	CASSFERDNSPLHF
-	TRBJ2-7	-	TRBV29-1	12	TGCAGCGTTGGGAACCTAGCTCGGGAGCAGTACTTC	CSVGNLAREQYF
-	TRBJ2-1	-	TRBV19	16	TGTGCCAGTAGTATTGGGATGGGGGGATTACAGCATGAGCAGTTCTTC	CASSIGMGGLQHEQFF
TRBD2	TRBJ2-3	once	TRBV18	14	TGTGCCAGCTCACCCAGCGGGACTGGAGATACGCAGTATTTT	CASSPSGTGDTQYF
-	TRBJ1-5	-	TRBV15	12	TGTGCCACCAGCGCTCGGGAGCAGCCCCAGCATTTT	CATSAREQPQHF
TRBD2	TRBJ2-7	-	TRBV5-8	14	TGTGCCAGCAGTCCTACGGGGGGGGCCTACGAGCAGTACTTC	CASSPTGGAYEQYF
TRBD1	TRBJ1-2	-	TRBV3-1/TRBV3-2	16	TGTGCCAGCAGCCGGCTGACAGGGGGCGAGAACTATGGCTACACCTTC	CASSRLTGGENYGYTF
TRBD1	TRBJ2-7	-	TRBV29-1	12	TGCAGCTATTCCAGGGGGCCAAGGGAGCAGTACTTC	CSYSRGPREQYF
TRBD1	TRBJ2-2	-	TRBV24-1	17	TGTGCCACCAGTGATTTAGCCCCAGGGGGCAACACCGGGGAGCTGTTTTTT	CATSDLAPGGNTGELFF
-	TRBJ1-6	-	TRBV2	15	TGTGCCAGCAGTGATTACAGACCCTATAATTCACCCCTCCACTTT	CASSDYRPYNSPLHF
TRBD1	TRBJ2-2	-	TRBV28	16	TGTGCCAGCAGGCCGACCGGGACAGGGAGGACCGGGGAGCTGTTTTTT	CASRPTGTGRTGELFF
-	TRBJ1-1	-	TRBV10-3	14	TGTGCCATCAGTGAGGACGGGGGGAACACTGAAGCTTTCTTT	CAISEDGGNTEAFF
TRBD1	TRBJ2-7	-	TRBV5-1	15	TGCGCCAGCAGCCCTGGACAGGGCCGCAACCGGGAGCAGTACTTC	CASSPGQGRNREQYF
TRBD1	TRBJ2-1	-	TRBV7-3	15	TGTGCCAGCAGCCCCCGGGACAGGGGTTTGGATGAGCAGTTCTTC	CASSPRDRGLDEQFF
TRBD1	TRBJ1-2	-	TRBV5-1	13	TGCGCCAGCAGCCCGACAGGGAACTATGGCTACACCTTC	CASSPTGNYGYTF
-	TRBJ2-7	-	TRBV6-6	16	TGTGCCAGCAGTTACTCGATTTGGCAGGGGTCCTACGAGCAGTACTTC	CASSYSIWQGSYEQYF
-	TRBJ2-2	few	TRBV24-1	15	TGTGCCACCAGTGGGCCAGGGCTTAGCACCGGGGAGCTGTTTTTT	CATSGPGLSTGELFF
TRBD1	TRBJ1-4	-	TRBV5-5	16	TGTGCCAGCAGTCCAGGGACAGGTCCGACTAATGAAAAACTGTTTTTT	CASSPGTGPTNEKLFF
-	TRBJ1-2	-	TRBV30	13	TGTGCCTGGAGTTACAGGGCTAACTATGGCTACACCTTC	CAWSYRANYGYTF
TRBD2	TRBJ2-3	-	TRBV7-2	16	TGTGCCAGCAGCTCGGGACTAGCGGGGGGGGCAGATACGCAGTATTTT	CASSSGLAGGADTQYF
-	TRBJ2-1	-	TRBV6-5	16	TGTGCCAGCAGTTACTCAGGTGGAGGGAACTACAATGAGCAGTTCTTC	CASSYSGGGNYNEQFF
TRBD1	TRBJ1-4	-	TRBV5-5	14	TGTGCCAGCAGCTCCACCGGGACAGATGAAAAACTGTTTTTT	CASSSTGTDEKLFF
-	TRBJ2-1	once	TRBV5-6	15	TGTGCCAGCAGCCCCGGAAGCGGACTATACAATGAGCAGTTCTTC	CASSPGSGLYNEQFF
TRBD2	TRBJ2-1	-	TRBV28	15	TGTGCCAGCAGGGGGGGACTAGCGGGGAACAATGAGCAGTTCTTC	CASRGGLAGNNEQFF
TRBD2	TRBJ2-7	-	TRBV5-8	15	TGTGCCAGCAGCCCTTGGACTAGCGGGAGTTACGAGCAGTACTTC	CASSPWTSGSYEQYF
-	TRBJ1-1	-	TRBV7-8	14	TGTGCCAGCAGCTCTATCGGGCTGGGGGGTGAAGCTTTCTTT	CASSSIGLGGEAFF
-	TRBJ2-7	-	TRBV28	17	TGTGCCAGCAGAAGGGGGGGTGGCGGGCCATCCTCCTACGAGCAGTACTTC	CASRRGGGGPSSYEQYF
TRBD2	TRBJ2-7	-	TRBV30	14	TGTGCCTGGAGTCCAGCGAGCGGGACCTACGAGCAGTACTTC	CAWSPASGTYEQYF
-	TRBJ2-7	-	TRBV5-1	17	TGCGCCAGCAGCTTGGAAGCGGGCAGGGAATATGACTACGAGCAGTACTTC	CASSLEAGREYDYEQYF
-	TRBJ2-7	-	TRBV2	11	TGTACGGGTGCGAAAGCCCTCGAGCAGTACTTC	CTGAKALEQYF
TRBD2	TRBJ2-3	-	TRBV7-2	15	TGTGCCAGCAGCTTAGCCAGCGGGGGGACAGATACGCAGTATTTT	CASSLASGGTDTQYF
-	TRBJ1-4	once	TRBV2	14	TGTGCCAGCAAGGGACAATCAACTAATGAAAAACTGTTTTTT	CASKGQSTNEKLFF
-	TRBJ2-5	-	TRBV20-1	10	TGCAGTGCTAGAGATCGGACCCAGTACTTC	CSARDRTQYF
-	TRBJ2-3	-	TRBV19	15	TGTGCCAGTAGTGTTTCCGGGAACCCCACAGATACGCAGTATTTT	CASSVSGNPTDTQYF
-	TRBJ2-7	once	TRBV10-3	16	TGTGCCATCAGTGAGTCGACTCCGGCGACCGCCTACGAGCAGTACTTC	CAISESTPATAYEQYF
TRBD1	TRBJ2-3	-	TRBV24-1	17	TGTGCCACCAGTAGAAATCCGGGACAGGGGACCCCGAATACGCAGTATTTT	CATSRNPGQGTPNTQYF
TRBD1	TRBJ1-1	-	TRBV5-4	14	TGTGCCAGCAGCCGAGCAGACAGGGCCACTGAAGCTTTCTTT	CASSRADRATEAFF
-	TRBJ1-2	-	TRBV28	12	TGTGCCAGCAGCCGCCTAAGCTATGGCTACACCTTC	CASSRLSYGYTF
-	TRBJ2-1	few	TRBV5-1	14	TGCGCCAGCGGGGCGTTCTCGCCCTTGGACGAGCAGTTCTTC	CASGAFSPLDEQFF